Shown below are 29 T cell receptor beta chains from a single sample sequenced in a study of CD4 and CD8 cells across lung adenocarcinoma regions. TCRdb re-called the PCR reads through MiXCR, storing one row per CDR3 protein. The repertoire holds 20,000 to 30,000 distinct CDR3 sequences, approximately 52% seen once, with 20% to 25% in the top ten. The sequencing sample was made of CD4+ T cells from the center of a lung tumor. The receptors come from a male donor with lung adenocarcinoma. The CD4 and CD8 labels of this study may be unreliable.

This clonotype showed up many times. The rearrangement joins TRBV11-2 to TRBJ2-1, with D possibly TRBD2 on 7 matching bases. CDR3 size: 17 residues. Trimming took 5 bases from V and 0 from J, leaving 17 bases between them. Germline assignment: CDR1 SGHAT and CDR2 FQNNGV. The CDR3 region is CASSPRGGLSSYNEQFF. The CDR3 DNA follows: TGTGCCAGCAGCCCGAGGGGGGGACTGAGCTCCTACAATGAGCAGTTCTTC.

This clonotype is labeled as medium-sized. The chain recombines TRBV7-2 with TRBJ2-1, with unresolved D. Germline loops: CDR1 SGHTA, CDR2 FQGNSA. CDR3 size: 12 residues. V was cut by 3 bases and J by 10 bases, with 10 bases left in between. For the CDR3, the DNA is TGTGCCAGCAGCTTCGGGTTTCAGGAGCAGTTCTTC. This gives the protein CASSFGFQEQFF.

This clonotype was detected a few times. The chain links TRBV10-1 to TRBJ2-7, with 10 bases that match TRBD1. V gave up 2 bases and J gave up 2 bases; unmatched junction bases: 3. Germline V gene data show CDR1 as WNHNN and CDR2 as SYGVQD (reference sequence). CDR3 size: 15 residues. CDR3 in amino acids: CASSEHGQGAYEQYF. The CDR3 coding sequence is TGCGCCAGCAGTGAGCACGGACAGGGGGCCTACGAGCAGTACTTC.

The rearrangement links TRBV10-3 to TRBJ2-2; D possibly corresponds to TRBD2 (6 bases). V dropped 6 bases and J dropped 5 bases, with 13 bases sitting between them. There are 14 residues in the CDR3. Germline values: CDR1 ENHRY, CDR2 SYGVKD. This chain's CDR3 is CAISLGGNTGELFF. The CDR3 DNA follows: TGTGCCATCAGCTTGGGGGGTAATACCGGGGAGCTGTTTTTT.

This clonotype was recorded at least ten times. This chain links TRBV7-2 with TRBJ2-7; 8 nucleotides agree with TRBD2. Germline V CDR1 and CDR2: SGHTA, FQGNSA. V trimming: 3 bases; J trimming: 3 bases; junction bases outside the gene matches: 4. CDR3 length equals 14 residues. As DNA, the CDR3 is TGTGCCAGCAGCTTTTCTGGGACTAGCTACGAGCAGTACTTC. It yields the protein CASSFSGTSYEQYF.

The genes are TRBV6-1 and TRBJ2-3, with D possibly being TRBD1 or TRBD2 (5 bases each). This CDR3 comprises 16 residues. V gave up 6 bases and J gave up 2 bases, with 18 bases separating them. Germline CDR1 reads MNHNS; CDR2 reads SASEGT. This CDR3 is CASRDQGGRNTDTQYF. Written as DNA, the CDR3 is TGTGCCAGCAGGGACCAGGGCGGGCGTAACACAGATACGCAGTATTTT.

Worth noting for this clonotype: One end of the junction is discordant with germline, which a read error may explain. V usage is TRBV27 and J usage is TRBJ2-4; D gene ambiguous. The CDR3 runs 13 residues. The germline V gene encodes CDR1 MNHEY and CDR2 SMNVEV (reference sequence). The CDR3 protein is CASSLQAQKIQYF. The CDR3 nucleotides are TGTGCCAGCAGTTTACAGGCCCAAAAGATTCAGTACTTC.

This clonotype was counted between two and nine times. The gene calls are TRBV6-5 and TRBJ2-1, with TRBD2 matching 9 bases. The closer fit of TRBJ2-7 to the DNA end suggests the J call may be wrong. The germline gives CDR1 MNHEY, CDR2 SVGAGI. The CDR3 is 16 residues long. Here the CDR3 reads CASSSPGTSSYNEQYF. As DNA, the CDR3 is TGTGCCAGCAGTTCTCCCGGGACTAGCTCCTACAATGAGCAGTACTTC.

This clonotype occurred many times. The chain recombines TRBV7-2 with TRBJ2-1, with 8 bases lining up with TRBD2. The J call may be mistaken, given a closer DNA end match to TRBJ2-7. The V gene's germline CDR1 is SGHTA and CDR2 FQGNSA. The CDR3 runs 14 residues. In DNA form, the CDR3 reads TGTGCCAGCAGCCCCTGGACTCGGGAGGGCGAGCAGTACTTC. It encodes CASSPWTREGEQYF.

Only one count was recorded for this clonotype. This chain links TRBV14 with TRBJ1-2, with D maybe TRBD1 (5 bases). V was cut by 0 bases and J by 9 bases, with 14 bases left in between. Per germline, CDR1 SGHDN and CDR2 FVKESK. This CDR3 is built from 14 residues. The CDR3 bases are TGTGCCAGCAGCCAAGATCTAAGGGGAGTCCGCTACACCTTC. Translation gives CASSQDLRGVRYTF.

This clonotype is medium-sized in the sample. The chain's CDR3 is CASSGRSIGLAEPYNEQFF. The CDR3 DNA reads as TGTGCCAGCAGTGGGAGGTCTATTGGACTAGCGGAACCCTACAATGAGCAGTTCTTC. This rearrangement joins TRBV6-1 to TRBJ2-1; 10 bases match TRBD2. The CDR3 consists of 19 residues. The V gene end was trimmed by 4 bases and the J gene end by 2 bases; junction bases not matched to a gene: 14. The V gene's germline CDR1 is MNHNS and CDR2 SASEGT.

Ten or more counts support this clonotype. The chain carries TRBV7-6 and TRBJ2-1, with 7 bases aligning to TRBD2. The CDR3 length is 16 residues. V dropped 5 bases and J dropped 6; count of bases not matched to a gene: 13. Looked up from germline, CDR1 is SGHVS and CDR2 is FNYEAQ. The CDR3 reads CASSPQMRGRGNEQFF. Here the CDR3 DNA reads TGTGCCAGCAGCCCACAGATGCGGGGGAGAGGCAATGAGCAGTTCTTC.

The chain couples TRBV10-2 to TRBJ2-1; TRBD2 is a possible D gene (5 bases). The DNA end is more similar to TRBJ2-2, so the J call may be wrong. The germline V gene encodes CDR1 WSHSY and CDR2 SAAADI. The CDR3 loop spans 11 amino acids. This CDR3 is CATDFTNELFF. The CDR3 DNA reads TGCGCCACGGACTTCACCAATGAGCTGTTTTTT.

CDR3 in amino acids: CAWRRHYGYTF. CDR3 sequence (DNA): TGTGCCTGGAGAAGACACTATGGCTACACCTTC. The chain couples TRBV30 to TRBJ1-2; no clear D. The CDR3 has 11 amino acids. Trimming stripped 3 bases from V and 3 bases from J, with 5 bases between. Germline CDR1 reads GTSNPN; CDR2 reads SVGIG (reference sequence).

This clonotype was observed a single time. The chain couples TRBV6-1 to TRBJ2-3; 7 bases line up with TRBD1. The CDR3 totals 15 residues. Germline CDR1 and CDR2: MNHNS and SASEGT. V lost 8 bases and J lost 10; bases outside the gene matches: 18. The chain's CDR3 is CASGLQSVITGAQYF. CDR3 bases: TGTGCCAGCGGCCTCCAGTCTGTAATCACAGGGGCGCAGTATTTT.

This chain joins TRBV6-5 and TRBJ2-5, with D perhaps given as TRBD1 or TRBD2 (5 bases each). The assigned J gene may be wrong: the sequence end matches TRBJ2-7 better. The CDR3 extends over 13 amino acids. Germline CDR1 reads MNHEY; CDR2 reads SVGAGI. In DNA form, the CDR3 reads TGTGCCAGCAGTTACCGGGACGGATACGAGCAGTACTTC. Its translation: CASSYRDGYEQYF.

This clonotype was counted ten times or more. This rearrangement joins TRBV12-3 or TRBV12-4 to TRBJ2-1, with D possibly called TRBD1 or TRBD2 (6 bases each). CDR3 length equals 15 residues. Trimming cost V 5 bases and J 8 bases, with 19 bases left between them. The CDR3 DNA is TGTGCCAGCAGTCCGACGGAGGGGGATACACATGAGCAGTTCTTC. Translated, it gives CASSPTEGDTHEQFF.

This clonotype appeared once. Its ends do not fully match the called genes, so a read error is possible. V gene TRBV27 combines with J gene TRBJ2-3; D is uncertain. CDR1 and CDR2 from the germline V gene are MNHEY and SMNVEV (reference sequence). CDR3 size: 14 residues. CDR3 bases: TGTGCCAGCAGTTCCGGCCGTGGGCAAGAGACGCAGTACTTT. Translated: CASSSGRGQETQYF.

The gene calls are TRBV27 and TRBJ2-3; no definite D call. Deletions cut 2 bases from V and 12 bases from J, with 15 bases between. From germline, CDR1 is MNHEY and CDR2 SMNVEV (reference sequence). The CDR3 has 13 amino acids. CDR3 in DNA: TGTGCCAGCAGTTTAAAAGAGAAAAATATTCAGTATTTT. Its translation: CASSLKEKNIQYF.

This rearrangement joins TRBV20-1 to TRBJ2-1, with 8 bases that match TRBD2. The assigned J gene may be wrong: the sequence end matches TRBJ2-7 better. CDR1 is DFQATT, CDR2 SNEGSKA, per germline (reference sequence). This CDR3 contains 14 residues. The CDR3 bases are TGCAGTGCTGAAAGGATAGCGGGGCTTTACGAGCAGTACTTC. Amino acid sequence: CSAERIAGLYEQYF.

The V call is TRBV30, the J call TRBJ2-5, with D uncertain. This CDR3 has 14 amino acids. In germline, CDR1 is GTSNPN, CDR2 SVGIG (reference sequence). V gave up 0 bases and J gave up 10 bases, with 18 bases separating them. The CDR3 region has the DNA TGTGCCTGGAGTGTACCAGCCAGCGCGAACATCCAGTACTTC. It encodes CAWSVPASANIQYF.

CDR3 protein: CAFLSGQSGANVLTF. In DNA, the CDR3 is TGTGCCTTCCTATCTGGACAGTCTGGGGCCAACGTCCTGACTTTC. J is TRBJ2-6 and V is TRBV10-3; tentatively, D is TRBD1 (6 bases). Germline CDR1 reads ENHRY; CDR2 reads SYGVKD. This CDR3 is 15 amino acids long. Trimming took off 11 bases at V and 1 base at J, with 15 bases between the two ends.

In regard to this clonotype: At one end the junction does not follow the germline gene, possibly because of a read error. The chain links TRBV12-3 or TRBV12-4 to TRBJ2-2, with D perhaps being TRBD1 or TRBD2 (5 bases each). The CDR3 is 15 amino acids. CDR3 amino acids: CARGLQAGIPGALFF. For the CDR3, the DNA is TGTGCCCGCGGCCTCCAGGCCGGAATTCCCGGGGCGCTGTTTTTT.

This clonotype ranks as medium-sized. The chain recombines TRBV6-1 with TRBJ2-1; D is possibly TRBD2 (7 bases). The CDR3 sequence is 16 residues long. Germline V gives CDR1 MNHNS, CDR2 SASEGT. Trimming left V 0 bases short and J 0 bases short, with 9 bases between. Written as DNA, the CDR3 is TGTGCCAGCAGTGAAGCGGGAGGGGGCTCCTACAATGAGCAGTTCTTC. Translated: CASSEAGGGSYNEQFF.

The chain uses TRBV27 and TRBJ2-7; 11 bases are shared with TRBD2. The CDR3 covers 17 residues. Germline V CDR1 and CDR2: MNHEY, SMNVEV (reference sequence). The V and J ends lost 3 bases and 6 bases, in that order; junction bases with no gene match: 13. The CDR3 reads CASSFLTSGRYPSEQYF. The CDR3 DNA reads as TGTGCCAGCAGTTTCCTTACTAGCGGGAGATACCCTTCCGAGCAGTACTTC.

Concerning this clonotype: One end of the junction does not line up with germline, which may come from a read error. The chain recombines TRBV27 with TRBJ2-4, with D perhaps matching TRBD1 or TRBD2 (6 bases each). Germline V lookup: CDR1 MNHEY, CDR2 SMNVEV (reference sequence). This CDR3 region has 17 residues. The CDR3 is CASVGGPGALAKDIQYF. The CDR3 coding sequence is TGTGCCAGCGTAGGGGGGCCCGGGGCTCTAGCCAAAGACATTCAGTACTTC.

The chain uses TRBV6-5 and TRBJ2-1; D ambiguous. V was cut by 0 bases and J by 8 bases, with 8 bases left in between. Germline CDR1 MNHEY, CDR2 SVGAGI. The CDR3 runs to 13 residues. The CDR3 sequence is CASSYSRYHEQFF. The CDR3 DNA follows: TGTGCCAGCAGTTACTCGAGATACCATGAGCAGTTCTTC.

To note about this clonotype: The CDR3 does not end in the conserved phenylalanine or tryptophan, so this is likely a read error. This chain connects TRBV27 to TRBJ2-1; D call uncertain. The length of the CDR3 is 15 residues. Germline CDR1 reads MNHEY; CDR2 reads SMNVEV (reference sequence). Trimming stripped 5 bases from V and 7 bases from J, with 18 bases between. The CDR3 nucleotides read TGTGCCAGCAGTGTCAGCAACCCAAAGGTAAATGAGCAGTTCCTC. Protein sequence: CASSVSNPKVNEQFL.

This clonotype has at least ten counts. The rearrangement uses TRBV12-3 or TRBV12-4 and TRBJ2-4; 13 nucleotides align to TRBD2. This CDR3 contains 19 residues. After removal of 7 bases from V and 3 bases from J, the junction contained 15 bases not matched to a gene. The CDR3 DNA reads as TGTGCCAGCACCCACTCCGCGGCGGGACTAGCGGGGAGCAAAAACATTCAGTACTTC. Protein: CASTHSAAGLAGSKNIQYF.